The entry below describes one T cell receptor (beta chain). The CDR3 contains 14 residues. Trimming cost V 4 bases and J 3 bases, with 11 bases left between them. CDR1 and CDR2 from the germline V gene are SGHRS and YFSETQ. This record belongs to a study of shared clonotypes between healthy human individuals. This table comes from immunoSEQ multiplex PCR, and its TCRdb copy is limited to in-frame clones, with some not included. Of 97,000 or so clones in the sample, approximately 51% were seen once. The TCR originated in a woman aged 40-49 years in good health. Some clones in this sample may be carry-over from other donors' samples. The V and J genes are TRBV5-1 and TRBJ2-1; either TRBD1 or TRBD2 may fit D (6 bases each). Sequences were obtained from PBMCs. The CDR3, as DNA: TGCGCCAGCAGCCCGCGGGACATCTACAATGAGCAGTTCTTC. It specifies CASSPRDIYNEQFF.